This TCR beta chain emerged from a study of blood T cell repertoires in COVID-19. For the study at large: In each case, the material was cDNA or gDNA derived from T cells, B-cell-depleted T cells, or PBMCs.

This clone showed up just a few times. Trimming removed 1 base from V and 5 bases from J, with 9 bases in between. Germline V CDR1 and CDR2: SGHDT, YYEEEE. This CDR3 is 13 amino acids long. The assay was immunoSEQ multiplex PCR, and TCRdb's table has in-frame clones only and misses some. The table lists 200,000 to 250,000 clones, 88% of them singletons. The V and J genes are TRBV5-6 and TRBJ1-2; D remains ambiguous. Material: peripheral blood. The source of this sequence is a woman between 55 and 75 years old with acute or convalescent COVID-19. The CDR3 DNA reads TGTGCCAGCAGCTTGACAGCTATGTATGGCTACACCTTC. This codes for CASSLTAMYGYTF.